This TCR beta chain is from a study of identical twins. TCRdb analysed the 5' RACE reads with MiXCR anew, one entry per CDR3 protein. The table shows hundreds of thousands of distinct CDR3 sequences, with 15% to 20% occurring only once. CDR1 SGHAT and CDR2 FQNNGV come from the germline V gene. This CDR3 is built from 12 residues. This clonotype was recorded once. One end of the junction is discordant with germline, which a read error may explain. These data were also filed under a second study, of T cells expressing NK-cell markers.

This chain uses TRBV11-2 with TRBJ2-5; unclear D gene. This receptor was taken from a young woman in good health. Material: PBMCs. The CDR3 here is CAISLSVETQYF. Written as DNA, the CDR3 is TGTGCCATCAGCTTAAGTGTAGAGACCCAGTACTTC.